The T cell receptor beta chain described here comes from a study of beta chain features in type 1 diabetes. The overall study: Healthy donors and patients had similar age, gender and cell yields.

Sorting of CD4+ naive, central memory, regulatory and stem cell-like memory cells was performed via CD45RO/CCR7/CD25/CD127/CD95/CD27. Each population that was sorted was more than 98% pure. The entirety of the isolated RNA underwent reverse transcription, so expressed TCRB transcripts were sequenced. Libraries were prepared by immunoSEQ multiplex PCR; TCRdb keeps only in-frame clonotypes and omits some of them. The table records hundreds of thousands of clones, around 15% of them present only once. Note on this clone: Its specificity is unknown.

Whole-study findings and limits: Shorter TCRB CDR3s, moderately but significantly so, marked every one of the four CD4+ subsets in Type 1 diabetes patients.

Unmatched junction bases numbered 6, after V lost 1 base and J lost 1 base. CDR3 length: 16 residues. Germline CDR1 reads MNHNS; CDR2 reads SASEGT. Sequenced: naive CD4+ T cells from blood. The chain links TRBV6-1 to TRBJ2-5; TRBD2 matches at 7 bases. The sequence was obtained from a man between 18 and 29 years old with type 1 diabetes. CDR3 coding DNA: TGTGCCAGCAGTGAAGGGCTAACGGGGGGCCAAGAGACCCAGTACTTC. Translating it yields CASSEGLTGGQETQYF.